Below are 5 T cell receptor beta chains sequenced from a single sample in a study of T-cell memory formation after mild COVID-19. In TCRdb, the 5' RACE reads were re-called with MiXCR into one record per CDR3 protein. The table lists 280,000 or so distinct CDR3 sequences, approximately 8% of them singletons, with around a fifth in the top ten. The sample consisted of PBMCs or a T cell subset sorted from them (not recorded which). The receptors derive from a man aged 18 to 30 who had mild COVID-19 (a few samples of this study predate the infection). Cell type and time point are not known.

Many counts were recorded for this clonotype. The rearrangement uses TRBV20-1 and TRBJ1-3; D unclear. Germline lookup yields CDR1 DFQATT and CDR2 SNEGSKA (reference sequence). The CDR3 totals 11 residues. Trimming shortened V by 5 bases and J by 8 bases, and 10 bases separated the two germline ends. The CDR3 here is CSARHEHTIYF. The DNA for the CDR3 is TGCAGTGCTCGACACGAGCACACCATATATTTT.

This clonotype showed up many times. The J gene is TRBJ2-3, the V gene TRBV7-9, with 9 bases lining up with TRBD1. Germline CDR1 SEHNR, CDR2 FQNEAQ (reference sequence). V lost 6 bases to trimming and J lost 3 bases; unmatched junction nucleotides: 7. The CDR3 runs to 15 residues. CDR3 in amino acids: CASRSGTGSTDTQYF. CDR3 in DNA: TGTGCCAGCAGATCCGGGACAGGGTCGACAGATACGCAGTATTTT.

This clonotype was counted a few times. This chain joins TRBV5-6 and TRBJ2-1, with 7 bases aligning to TRBD2. The germline V gene encodes CDR1 SGHDT and CDR2 YYEEEE. Unmatched junction bases numbered 7, after V lost 4 bases and J lost 0 bases. The CDR3 consists of 16 residues. The CDR3 DNA sequence: TGTGCCAGCAGCCCACTAGCGTACAGCTCCTACAATGAGCAGTTCTTC. It is translated as CASSPLAYSSYNEQFF.

This clonotype was counted a few times. The chain links TRBV4-2 to TRBJ2-3; 13 nucleotides agree with TRBD2. The V gene end was trimmed by 5 bases and the J gene end by 0 bases; junction bases not matched to a gene: 8. The length of the CDR3 is 18 residues. Germline CDR1 reads LGHNA; CDR2 reads YNFKEQ. The CDR3 here is CASSAGLAGALSTDTQYF. The CDR3 nucleotides read TGTGCCAGCAGCGCCGGACTAGCGGGGGCCCTTAGCACAGATACGCAGTATTTT.

The chain is built from TRBV20-1 and TRBJ2-3, with D uncertain. The CDR3 is 15 residues long. V was trimmed by 1 base and J by 0 bases, leaving 11 bases between them. Germline V gene data show CDR1 as DFQATT and CDR2 as SNEGSKA (reference sequence). This CDR3 reads CSARGSSRSTDTQYF. CDR3 DNA: TGCAGTGCTAGAGGTAGTAGTCGTAGCACAGATACGCAGTATTTT.